The entry that follows covers one T cell receptor (beta chain) sequence. This clone's antigen is unknown. Base qualities were left out, and no much larger clone turns up one base away. The data were taken from a study of shared clonotypes between healthy human individuals (dated by TCRdb to the early 2020s). About the study as a whole: Two women and a few men aged 18 to 49 years were included in the cohort. Different laboratories and diverse techniques were used to prepare libraries and sequence TCR repertoires, to increase sequencing depth and limit assay-specific biases. The study deeply sequenced blood TCR repertoires of several healthy adults to estimate repertoire size and the extent of clonotype sharing between individuals. For each donor, CD4 naive and CD4 memory were each run on three plates, CD8 naive on two plates, and CD8 memory on one plate. Per donor, leukapheresis produced somewhere between about 0.94 and 9.5 billion PBMCs. Study-wide findings and limitations: Naive subsets generally had larger estimated clonotype richness than memory subsets did. Around 5.4% of naive CD4, roughly 3.5% of naive CD8, 2.3% of memory CD4, and 0.4% of memory CD8 clonotypes were shared across several donors. Higher generation probabilities were observed for clonotypes shared by all four sorted-subset donors than for non-shared clonotypes. Based on pairwise subsampling, the degree of clonotype sharing among donors was expected to be affected by sequencing depth. Rarefaction of sorted-subset datasets indicated incomplete sequencing despite the large sequencing depth. Because the study included only a small number of donors, the genetic and exposure-history diversity represented was limited. Sampling was limited to blood, and TCR repertoires in tissue likely differ from TCR repertoires in blood.

TCR CDR3 regions were amplified from genomic DNA by multiplex PCR using the deep immunoSEQ assay. Extracted genomic DNA from each cell subset was distributed evenly across all wells of several immunoSEQ 96-well plates, and each plate was treated as a replicate. For sorted subsets, roughly 200 ng genomic DNA, equal to some 28,000 T cell genomes, was loaded into each replicate PCR. Purified libraries were quantified with a Qubit 3.0 fluorometer, sized on a Bioanalyzer 2100, and re-quantified with the KAPA Library Quantification kit. Each immunoSEQ 96-well plate was sequenced on its own single-read 150-cycle Illumina NextSeq 550 flow cell. The study's own analysis went as follows. Because the immunoSEQ output held only junctional sequences and lacked quality scores, the filtering could not match the filtering applied to full-length reads. To assign V/J genes and CDR3, sequences were annotated against IMGT germline references using PyIR, a Python wrapper for IgBLAST v1.9. Any read was removed if the V/J assignment was weak (E-value above 1e-6), the CDR3 was missing, or the read contained stop codons, out-of-frame junctions, or ambiguous translated residues. V3J clonotypes were defined as sequences sharing an identical inferred V gene, J gene, and CDR3 amino acid sequence. The percentage overlap between two repertoires was calculated by dividing the number of shared unique clonotypes by the size of the smaller repertoire. Three approaches were used to assess repertoire richness: RTK rarefaction, the Chao1 estimator, and Recon v2.1 estimates of unobserved clonotypes. For all TCRbeta clonotypes obtained by the gDNA method from four donors, generation probabilities were computed with OLGA. TCRdb obtained this table from immuneACCESS and retained in-frame rearrangements with V and J assigned. These tables miss some clones; where compared with another copy, unresolved V genes account for less than half of the shortfall, and the remainder is unexplained. For V, J and clone size, that table is used; D and trimming come from the DNA. For this sample there are about 1.5 million clones; approximately 98% appear just once. The ten largest clones capture around 0.45% of the sample.

Via the germline V gene, CDR1 is MDHEN and CDR2 SYDVKM. V drops 7 bases and J drops 6 bases, leaving 13 bases in between. The CDR3 starts with the cysteine, ends with the phenylalanine, and has 12 residues. Only the CDR3 portion is preserved as DNA: 36 bases, with reading frame beginning at the first base. The donors were healthy, HIV-negative adults with no recently reported acute infections or vaccinations. All donors were Caucasian adults living in Nashville, Tennessee, USA. CD4+ T cells were enriched by magnetic negative selection; naive cells were then positively selected on CD45RA, and the negative fraction formed the memory subset. Blood was collected by leukapheresis, and PBMCs were isolated by Ficoll-Histopaque density gradient centrifugation and then cryopreserved in liquid nitrogen vapor phase. Purity and quantity of every magnetically sorted T cell population were checked by analytical flow cytometry. From each sorted fraction, genomic DNA was isolated and quantified by UV absorbance on a Nanodrop 2000c.

The chain links TRBV28 with TRBJ2-7; the D gene cannot be resolved reliably. The sequence came from a young man in good health. The sequencing input was naive CD4+ T cells sorted from blood. The meaning of the sample's cell subset or site label: CD45RA+ positively selected. CDR3 reads: CASTRGPTEQYF. The DNA sequence follows: TGTGCCAGCACCCGTGGGCCTACCGAGCAGTACTTC.